The rows below give T cell receptor beta chains drawn from one sample of a study of cytotoxic CD8 clonotypes in ibrutinib-treated CLL. Sequencing was performed with immunoSEQ multiplex PCR; in TCRdb, only in-frame clones are kept and a portion is missing. The table includes around 300,000 clones, around four fifths detected once. The material sequenced was PBMCs, taken before ibrutinib treatment. Receptor source: a human donor with chronic lymphocytic leukemia. Each CDR3 is given with its conserved first and last residue. The D gene is left open where the match is weak. Expanded clones get a size class; other rows say once, few or many, or leave the size out.

CDR3nt,CDR3aa,v_gene,j_gene,d_gene,abundance
TGTGCCAGCACCTCTCTCGACAGGGACACTGAAGCTTTCTTT,CASTSLDRDTEAFF,TRBV5-6,TRBJ1-1,TRBD1,-
TGTGCCAGCAGTTTATCTAGGGGCCATGGCTACACCTTC,CASSLSRGHGYTF,TRBV27,TRBJ1-2,-,-
TGCAGCGTTGAAACCGGCAGGGAGGTTGGAAAAGATACTGAAGCTTTCTTT,CSVETGREVGKDTEAFF,TRBV29-1,TRBJ1-1,-,-
TGTGCCAGTAGTATGGAGGGAACATATGGCTACACCTTC,CASSMEGTYGYTF,TRBV19,TRBJ1-2,-,-
TGTGCCAGCAGCTCTTCTGTAGCGGGAGACAATGAGCAGTTCTTC,CASSSSVAGDNEQFF,TRBV7-2,TRBJ2-1,TRBD2,-
TGTGCCAGCTCACCACAGGGAGGCGGCACTGAAGCTTTCTTT,CASSPQGGGTEAFF,TRBV18,TRBJ1-1,-,few
TGTGCCAGCAGTTTATTGGGCGCAGGAACAGATACGCAGTATTTT,CASSLLGAGTDTQYF,TRBV28,TRBJ2-3,-,-
TGTGCAAGTCGCTTAGCGCTACATCTGAGCCTAGCCAAAAACATTCAGTACTTC,CASRLALHLSLAKNIQYF,TRBV12-2,TRBJ2-4,-,-
TGTGCCAGCACGGTAAATTCTCACTACGAGCAGTACTTC,CASTVNSHYEQYF,TRBV11-2,TRBJ2-7,-,-
TGTGCCATTCGACGTGGCGGGGACAGGCCAGAGACCCAGTACTTC,CAIRRGGDRPETQYF,TRBV10-3,TRBJ2-5,TRBD1,-
TGTGCCAGCAGTGCAGGGGGCGCCTACGAGCAGTACTTC,CASSAGGAYEQYF,TRBV28,TRBJ2-7,TRBD1,once
TGTGCCATCAGTGAGTCGGGACTAGCGGAACAAGAGACCCAGTACTTC,CAISESGLAEQETQYF,TRBV10-3,TRBJ2-5,TRBD2,-
TGTGCCAGCAGTTCCACGGACCTGAATCCGAAAAAACTGTTTTTT,CASSSTDLNPKKLFF,TRBV6-5,TRBJ1-4,-,-
TGTGCCAGCAGCAACGCCCAACAGGGGTGGGACGAGCAGTACTTC,CASSNAQQGWDEQYF,TRBV11-3,TRBJ2-7,TRBD1,-
TGCGCCAGCAGCCAAGACCGGACAGGCACAGATACGCAGTATTTT,CASSQDRTGTDTQYF,TRBV4-3,TRBJ2-3,-,-
TGTGCCAGCAGCCGAAGCTCGGCGGATACGCAGTATTTT,CASSRSSADTQYF,TRBV7-6,TRBJ2-3,-,-
TGTGCCAGCAGGGGGACTAGCAAAGAGACCCAGTACTTC,CASRGTSKETQYF,TRBV6-5,TRBJ2-5,TRBD2,few
TGCGCCAGCAGCAACCAGCCGGGATCTCAAGAGACCCAGTACTTC,CASSNQPGSQETQYF,TRBV4-3,TRBJ2-5,-,-
TGTGCCAGCAGTTTATTTGATCAGCCCCAGCATTTT,CASSLFDQPQHF,TRBV28,TRBJ1-5,-,-
TGCGCCAGCAGCTTGGAAACCCCAAACTATGGCTACACCTTC,CASSLETPNYGYTF,TRBV5-1,TRBJ1-2,-,-
TGTGCCAGTAGTGGGCGGACTAGCGGGAAGGGCCACGATACGCAGTATTTT,CASSGRTSGKGHDTQYF,TRBV19,TRBJ2-3,TRBD2,-
TGTGCCAGCAGCTTAGACCTATCCACTGAAGCTTTCTTT,CASSLDLSTEAFF,TRBV11-1,TRBJ1-1,-,-
TGTGCCAGCAGACAGGGGGCCTACGAGCAGTACTTC,CASRQGAYEQYF,TRBV6-1,TRBJ2-7,TRBD1,-
TGTGCCAGCCAGACTAGCGGGAGGGCCGGATGGGACGAGCAGTACTTC,CASQTSGRAGWDEQYF,TRBV19,TRBJ2-7,TRBD2,-
TGTGCCAGCAGCTGGACTAGGGGCGAGCAGTACTTC,CASSWTRGEQYF,TRBV7-9,TRBJ2-7,TRBD2,-
TGTGCCAGTAGTATGGGGCCGACAGGGGAGCAGCCCCAGCATTTT,CASSMGPTGEQPQHF,TRBV19,TRBJ1-5,TRBD1,-
TGTGCCAGCAGCTTGGACGGGATTGAGCAGTTCTTC,CASSLDGIEQFF,TRBV11-2,TRBJ2-1,-,once